A selection of T cell receptor beta chains follows, all from one sample in a study of blood T cells in healthy people across ages. MiXCR, applied by TCRdb to the 5' RACE reads, yields one record per CDR3 protein. The data show around 800,000 distinct CDR3 sequences, approximately 44% seen once. Sequencing was done on a sample of blood. All receptors derive from a man aged 55 to 70 in good health. Both conserved end residues are part of each CDR3. D genes are given only for firm matches. Rows may omit the clone size; those that give it use once, few, many or a size class.

>TRBJ2-7|NA|NA|TRBV7-2
TGTGCCAGCAGGCTGCAGGGATCCTACGAGCAGTACTTC
CASRLQGSYEQYF
>TRBJ2-1|NA|NA|TRBV20-1
TGCAGTGCTAGTGGGCTACCCTACAATGAGCAGTTCTTC
CSASGLPYNEQFF
>TRBJ2-5|TRBD1|NA|TRBV6-5
TGTGCCAGCAGTTACGGCCGGACAGGGGGTGAGACCCAGTACTTC
CASSYGRTGGETQYF
>TRBJ2-1|TRBD2|NA|TRBV9
TGTGCCAGCAGCCCAACTCCTAGCGGCTCCTACAATGAGCAGTTCTTC
CASSPTPSGSYNEQFF
>TRBJ1-1|NA|few|TRBV7-9
TGTGCCAGCAGCCCTCCATGGGCAGGGCGGAACGCTGAAGCTTTCTTT
CASSPPWAGRNAEAFF
>TRBJ2-5|TRBD2|NA|TRBV29-1
TGCAGCGCGGGAGGAGACACTGAGCAGTACTTC
CSAGGDTEQYF
>TRBJ1-2|NA|few|TRBV7-2
TGTGCCAGCAGCCCACGGCCAGCAGGAGCCACCGGCTACACCTTC
CASSPRPAGATGYTF
>TRBJ2-1|TRBD1|NA|TRBV9
TGTGCCAGCAGCGTGAGGGACAGAAAATACAATGAGCAGTTCTTC
CASSVRDRKYNEQFF
>TRBJ1-2|NA|many|TRBV7-2
TGTGCCAGCAGCCCACAGGGAAGTGACTACACCTTC
CASSPQGSDYTF
>TRBJ1-4|NA|few|TRBV7-9
TGTGCCAGCAGCTCCAGCCAGGTCCCTAATGAAAAACTGTTTTTT
CASSSSQVPNEKLFF
>TRBJ2-3|NA|NA|TRBV18
TGTGCCAGCTCACCGGCAGCGATGGATACGCAGTATTTT
CASSPAAMDTQYF
>TRBJ2-3|NA|NA|TRBV9
TGTGCCAGCAGCGTAACGAGGAACGCCCCATGGGATACGCAGTATTTT
CASSVTRNAPWDTQYF
>TRBJ2-5|TRBD2|few|TRBV7-2
TGTGCCAGCAGCCCGAATAGCGGGGGAGAGACCCAGTACTTC
CASSPNSGGETQYF
>TRBJ2-7|TRBD2|NA|TRBV7-6
TGTGCCAGCAGCGCACGACTAGCGGGGGGGCCTACGGATGAGCAGTACTTC
CASSARLAGGPTDEQYF
>TRBJ2-1|NA|few|TRBV6-2/TRBV6-3
TGTGCCAGCAGTTACTTAGGGGGAAGGAACTCCTACAATGAGCAGTTCTTC
CASSYLGGRNSYNEQFF
>TRBJ2-3|NA|NA|TRBV25-1
TGTGCCAGCGGCGACACAGATACGCTGTATTTT
CASGDTDTLYF
>TRBJ2-6|TRBD1|few|TRBV7-9
TGTGCCAGCAGCTTGACAGGGGCGCTTGGGGCCAACGTCCTGACTTTC
CASSLTGALGANVLTF
>TRBJ1-4|NA|few|TRBV24-1
TGTGCCACCAGTGATGCCCGGCCAGGGGATGAAAAACTGTTTTTT
CATSDARPGDEKLFF
>TRBJ1-6|NA|few|TRBV12-3/TRBV12-4
TGTGCCAGCAGTTTGAGGGGGAATAATTCACCCCTCCACTTT
CASSLRGNNSPLHF
>TRBJ1-5|TRBD1|NA|TRBV4-1
TGCGCCAGCAGCCAAGAATTGGGGCACAGGGGGGCAATATGGGTTCAGCCCCAGCATTTT
CASSQELGHRGAIWVQPQHF
>TRBJ1-2|NA|NA|TRBV7-2
TGTGCCAGCAGCTTAGACTTTACAGCCTATGGCTACACCTTC
CASSLDFTAYGYTF
>TRBJ2-5|NA|NA|TRBV15
TGTGCCACCAACAGAGATTTAACCCCAGAGACCCAGTACTTC
CATNRDLTPETQYF
>TRBJ1-2|TRBD1|NA|TRBV6-5
TGTGCCAGCAGTTACACTGAGACAGGGGGTGCGGGCTACACCTTC
CASSYTETGGAGYTF
>TRBJ2-1|TRBD1|NA|TRBV5-6
TGTGCCAGCAGCCCGATCACAGGGGGGCAGTTCTTC
CASSPITGGQFF
>TRBJ2-3|NA|NA|TRBV9
TGTGCCAGCAGCGTAGGGGGGGCGGACACAGATACGCAGTATTTT
CASSVGGADTDTQYF
>TRBJ2-7|NA|few|TRBV5-6
TGTGCCAGCAGCTTCGGGGATGGTTACGAGCAGTACTTC
CASSFGDGYEQYF
>TRBJ2-1|NA|NA|TRBV7-6
TGTGCCAGCAGCCCGGTACTGGACAGCCCCTTTTACAATGAGCAGTTCTTC
CASSPVLDSPFYNEQFF
>TRBJ2-3|TRBD2|once|TRBV7-2
TGTGCCGGCAGCTTAAGACTAGCGGGGGCCTATAGCACAGATACGCAGTATTTT
CAGSLRLAGAYSTDTQYF
>TRBJ2-7|TRBD1|NA|TRBV7-6
TGTGCCAGCAGCCTAAGAGGGACAGGGGACGAGCAGTACTTC
CASSLRGTGDEQYF
>TRBJ2-2|NA|many|TRBV18
TGTGCCAGCTCAGCCCGAACGGAGAACACCGGGGAGCTGTTTTTT
CASSARTENTGELFF
>TRBJ2-5|NA|NA|TRBV5-1
TGCGCCAGCAGCTACACTTCATCTGGGGAGACCCAGTACTTC
CASSYTSSGETQYF
>TRBJ2-7|TRBD2|few|TRBV7-9
TGTGCCAGCAGCCTAAACGCGGGGGGGCTCTACGAGCAGTACTTC
CASSLNAGGLYEQYF
>TRBJ2-7|NA|few|TRBV7-9
TGTGCCAGCAGCGTACAGCGCGAGCAGTACTTC
CASSVQREQYF
>TRBJ2-5|NA|few|TRBV7-2
TGTGCCAGCAGCTTAATTTTCCAGGATGAACAAGAGACCCAGTACTTC
CASSLIFQDEQETQYF
>TRBJ2-3|TRBD2|NA|TRBV20-1
TGCGGTGCTGCCGCTAGCGGGGGGGCCTCAGATACGCAGTATTTT
CGAAASGGASDTQYF
>TRBJ1-2|NA|NA|TRBV4-3
TGCGCCAGCAGCCCTCGGGGTTACGGGCTCGGCTACACCTTC
CASSPRGYGLGYTF
>TRBJ1-4|NA|NA|TRBV10-3
TGTGCCATCCGCCAGGGACCTGGGAATGAAAAACTGTTTTTT
CAIRQGPGNEKLFF
>TRBJ2-7|TRBD1|many|TRBV3-1
TGTGCCAGCAGCCTCTCGGACAGGGGGCATCACGAGCAGTACTTC
CASSLSDRGHHEQYF
>TRBJ1-2|NA|NA|TRBV4-3
TGCGCCAGCAGCCAAAACCAGGGGTCTTACTATGGCTACACCTTC
CASSQNQGSYYGYTF
>TRBJ1-2|TRBD1|NA|TRBV20-1
TGCAGTGCCACACAGGGGGCTTATGGCTACACCTTC
CSATQGAYGYTF
>TRBJ2-7|NA|few|TRBV5-6
TGTGCCAGCAGCGGGGAGACCGCCGACGAGCAGTACTTC
CASSGETADEQYF
>TRBJ1-4|NA|few|TRBV21-1
TGTGCCAGCAGCAAAGATGAAAAACTGTTTTTT
CASSKDEKLFF
>TRBJ1-6|NA|NA|TRBV20-1
TGCAGTGCTTTAAAGGGGCAGGGCACCCCCCTCCACTTT
CSALKGQGTPLHF
>TRBJ2-3|NA|few|TRBV5-1
TGCGCCAGCAGAATAACTAGTTCCGGCACAGATACGCAGTATTTT
CASRITSSGTDTQYF
>TRBJ1-4|NA|NA|TRBV5-1
TGCGCCAGCAGCTTGGAACAGCCAACTAATGAAAAACTGTTTTTT
CASSLEQPTNEKLFF
>TRBJ2-5|TRBD2|many|TRBV9
TGTGCCAGCAGTGTATCTAGCGGGGCCCAAGAGACCCAGTACTTC
CASSVSSGAQETQYF
>TRBJ1-2|NA|NA|TRBV12-3/TRBV12-4
TGTGCCAGCAGGGAGGGGATCGGTAACTATGGCTACACCTTC
CASREGIGNYGYTF
>TRBJ2-5|NA|NA|TRBV30
TGTGCCTGGAGTCCAATGGGACTTCCCCTACCTCAAGAGACCCAGTACTTC
CAWSPMGLPLPQETQYF
>TRBJ2-6|NA|few|TRBV4-1
TGCGCCAGCAGCCAGCCCGGGCTCAACTCTGGGGCCAACGTCCTGACTTTC
CASSQPGLNSGANVLTF
>TRBJ1-2|NA|NA|TRBV4-3
TGCGCCAGCAGCCAAGATAGCCCGGGAGCTGGATGTGGCTACACCTTC
CASSQDSPGAGCGYTF
>TRBJ2-3|NA|NA|TRBV7-2
TGTGCCAGCAGCCGACGGACTGTCACAGATACGCAGTATTTT
CASSRRTVTDTQYF
>TRBJ2-2|NA|NA|TRBV5-5
TGTGCCAGCAGCTGGGGGGACCTAAGGACCGGGGAGCTGTTTTTT
CASSWGDLRTGELFF
>TRBJ1-1|NA|NA|TRBV14
TGTGCCAGCAGCCAAGACCTCTATACTGAAGCTTTCTTT
CASSQDLYTEAFF
>TRBJ1-2|TRBD1|NA|TRBV3-1
TGTGCCAGCAGCCAAGATCCGGGACAGGGGGCGAGAGGCTACACCTTC
CASSQDPGQGARGYTF
>TRBJ2-1|TRBD1|NA|TRBV7-2
TGTGCCAGCAGCGCGGCCGGGACAGGGGCAAATGAGCAGTTCTTC
CASSAAGTGANEQFF
>TRBJ1-6|TRBD1|few|TRBV7-2
TGTGCCAGCAGCTTAGCGCGGACAGGGTGGATAAGTTCACCCCTCCACTTT
CASSLARTGWISSPLHF
>TRBJ2-1|TRBD2|NA|TRBV6-2/TRBV6-3
TGTGCCAGCACCTCGGCCCCCGGGAGGACTAGCGGGGGGGCGAGCTCCTACAATGAGCAGTTCTTC
CASTSAPGRTSGGASSYNEQFF